This is a list of T cell receptor beta chains from one sample in a study of blood T cell repertoires in COVID-19. TCRdb's copy holds only in-frame clones and misses some; the assay was immunoSEQ multiplex PCR. The table shows about 300,000 clones, with approximately 89% occurring only once. Material for sequencing was PBMCs or T cells enriched from blood (not recorded which). These receptors all come from a woman under 30 who had recovered from COVID-19. CDR3s include the opening cysteine and the closing phenylalanine or tryptophan. Each record gives: clone size, V gene, CDR3 protein. A clone size is listed for some rows: how often the clone was seen (once, few, many), or a class if it is expanded.

clone size: once; V gene: TRBV30; CDR3 protein: CAWRGRGYEQYF
clone size: .; V gene: TRBV5-1; CDR3 protein: CASSAGLAGAYEQYF
clone size: .; V gene: TRBV11-3; CDR3 protein: CASSRGEETQYF
clone size: .; V gene: TRBV7-2; CDR3 protein: CASSQERYYEQYF
clone size: .; V gene: TRBV19; CDR3 protein: CASSEEQGADTEAFF
clone size: .; V gene: TRBV28; CDR3 protein: CASTTFSDRANEKLFF
clone size: .; V gene: TRBV21-1; CDR3 protein: CASSRRGGLGTGELFF
clone size: .; V gene: TRBV19; CDR3 protein: CASNLISGGGSTEAFF
clone size: .; V gene: TRBV6-5; CDR3 protein: CASSYSNRVFNSPLHF
clone size: .; V gene: TRBV7-2; CDR3 protein: CASSSGTTLDTQYF
clone size: .; V gene: TRBV19; CDR3 protein: CASSIREMAEQYF
clone size: .; V gene: TRBV5-8; CDR3 protein: CASTYSTTNEKLFF
clone size: .; V gene: TRBV5-4; CDR3 protein: CASSLGLAGAQKDNEQFF
clone size: .; V gene: TRBV4-2; CDR3 protein: CASSPGAGAGNTIYF
clone size: .; V gene: TRBV7-8; CDR3 protein: CASTSQGYLGASYEQYF
clone size: .; V gene: TRBV7-2; CDR3 protein: CASSLVGGLVDTQYF
clone size: .; V gene: TRBV9; CDR3 protein: CASSRGGRQETQYF
clone size: .; V gene: TRBV29-1; CDR3 protein: CSVGGGTASPYEQYF
clone size: .; V gene: TRBV7-6; CDR3 protein: CASSFGGIGNTIYF
clone size: .; V gene: TRBV7-7; CDR3 protein: CASSPRGGLAAGELFF
clone size: .; V gene: TRBV29-1; CDR3 protein: CSVSQGLRRDTEAFF
clone size: .; V gene: TRBV19; CDR3 protein: CASSQQGTPGYGYTF
clone size: once; V gene: TRBV7-9; CDR3 protein: CASSLGQMLSYTF
clone size: .; V gene: TRBV13; CDR3 protein: CASSFLGQGNTEAFF
clone size: .; V gene: TRBV19; CDR3 protein: CASSIGQYSGANVLTF
clone size: .; V gene: TRBV5-1; CDR3 protein: CASSLTGVLTGELFF
clone size: .; V gene: TRBV11-3; CDR3 protein: CASSAYREGTGELFF
clone size: .; V gene: TRBV7-2; CDR3 protein: CASSLLGGQGTVWGTQYF
clone size: .; V gene: TRBV30; CDR3 protein: CAWSVLWGGNQPQHF
clone size: .; V gene: TRBV3-1/TRBV3-2; CDR3 protein: CASSPLSGAAYNEQFF
clone size: .; V gene: TRBV11-3; CDR3 protein: CASSPRDRVSNQPQHF
clone size: .; V gene: TRBV18; CDR3 protein: CASSLGGDRTDTQYF
clone size: once; V gene: TRBV4-3; CDR3 protein: CASSQEAGGYYGYTF
clone size: .; V gene: TRBV19; CDR3 protein: CASSWHERSGGHNEQFF
clone size: .; V gene: TRBV7-8; CDR3 protein: CASAVEYAGYTF
clone size: .; V gene: TRBV9; CDR3 protein: CASSVSGLDEQYF
clone size: .; V gene: TRBV28; CDR3 protein: CASSPIPDRNYEQYF
clone size: .; V gene: TRBV25-1; CDR3 protein: CASSGLITGTGGFNEQFF
clone size: .; V gene: TRBV9; CDR3 protein: CASNTGGGTEAFF
clone size: .; V gene: TRBV2; CDR3 protein: CASSEFYSNQPQHF
clone size: .; V gene: TRBV20-1; CDR3 protein: CSASPGLASRYNEQFF
clone size: .; V gene: TRBV30; CDR3 protein: CAWRVGRDSGNTIYF
clone size: .; V gene: TRBV7-2; CDR3 protein: CASSLVDRGHEQYF